This passage covers 28 T cell receptor beta chains from one sample sequenced in a study of shared clonotypes between healthy human individuals. Produced via immunoSEQ multiplex PCR; TCRdb's table is partial and in-frame only. Of about 700,000 clones listed, 92% are singletons. CD45RO-negative cells were positively selected for CCR7, leaving out terminally differentiated effector memory CD45RA+ cells. Sample: naive CD8+ T cells sorted from blood. The receptors shown here come from a young man in good health.

In nucleotides, the CDR3 is TGTGCCAGCAGGGGGACTCACGATGGCTACACCTTC. Its protein is CASRGTHDGYTF. The genes are TRBV25-1 and TRBJ1-2; a weak D match, TRBD1 (5 bases). With 6 bases removed from V and 6 bases from J, the gap between germline ends came to 11 bases. Germline values: CDR1 MGHDK, CDR2 SYGVNS. The CDR3 covers 12 residues.

The chain carries TRBV6-5 and TRBJ2-1; possibly TRBD2 for D (5 bases). Germline CDR1 MNHEY, CDR2 SVGAGI. The CDR3 runs 14 residues. V gave up 10 bases and J gave up 0 bases, with 13 bases separating them. CDR3 residues: CATRLGSSYNEQFF. CDR3 nucleotide sequence: TGTGCCACCAGACTGGGGAGCTCCTACAATGAGCAGTTCTTC.

The chain carries TRBV19 and TRBJ1-5; TRBD1 matches at 8 bases. The V and J ends lost 4 bases and 5 bases, in that order; junction bases with no gene match: 7. The germline gives CDR1 LNHDA, CDR2 SQIVND (reference sequence). This CDR3 is built from 15 residues. The CDR3 reads CASSTGTGRDQPQHF. DNA for the CDR3: TGTGCCAGTAGTACCGGGACAGGTAGGGATCAGCCCCAGCATTTT.

The chain links TRBV4-2 to TRBJ2-7; tentatively, D is TRBD2 (6 bases). The CDR3 sequence is 17 residues long. Trimming removed 1 base at V and 4 bases at J, with 20 bases between. CDR1 and CDR2 (germline): LGHNA, YNFKEQ. CDR3 sequence reads: CASSQGSSVTARYEQYF. In DNA form, the CDR3 reads TGTGCCAGCAGCCAAGGTTCTAGCGTAACCGCCCGATACGAGCAGTACTTC.

The chain uses TRBV9 and TRBJ2-7; 7 bases are shared with TRBD1. The CDR3 sequence is 14 residues long. J lost 3 bases, V lost 1 base, and 4 bases had no gene match. The germline CDR1 and CDR2 sequences are SGDLS and YYNGEE. The CDR3 DNA reads TGTGCCAGCAGCGTAAGAGGGGGCCACTACGAGCAGTACTTC. Protein sequence: CASSVRGGHYEQYF. Drawing the rest from reference TRBV9 and TRBJ2-7, the complete variable domain is DSGVTQTPKHLITATGQRVTLRCSPRSGDLSVYWYQQSLDQGLQFLIQYYNGEERAKGNILERFSAQQFPDLHSELNLSSLELGDSALYFCASSVRGGHYEQYFGPGTRLTVT.

The chain is built from TRBV27 and TRBJ1-1, with a possible D match to TRBD1 (6 bases). V lost 6 bases and J 5 bases, leaving 16 bases between the germline ends. Per the germline V gene, CDR1 is MNHEY and CDR2 is SMNVEV (reference sequence). The CDR3 contains 14 residues. The CDR3 sequence: CASSPLGAETEAFF. The CDR3 nucleotides are TGTGCCAGCAGCCCCCTGGGGGCTGAGACTGAAGCTTTCTTT.

Only a few counts were recorded for this clone. The sample carries other DNA sequences with the same CDR3. The V gene is TRBV9, the J gene TRBJ2-3, with D possibly matching TRBD1 (5 bases). CDR3 length: 13 residues. V was pared by 0 bases and J by 4 bases, with 6 bases between. Germline CDR1 is SGDLS and CDR2 is YYNGEE. CDR3 coding DNA: TGTGCCAGCAGCGTAGAAGGGGCAGATACGCAGTATTTT. Its translation: CASSVEGADTQYF.

J is TRBJ2-7 and V is TRBV6-6; the D gene is possibly TRBD1 (6 bases). The CDR3 runs to 14 residues. Trimming shortened V by 7 bases and J by 1 base, and 14 bases separated the two germline ends. The germline V gene encodes CDR1 MNHNY and CDR2 SVGAGI (reference sequence). CDR3 loop: CASTQTGRSYEQYF. DNA for the CDR3: TGTGCCAGCACCCAGACAGGACGGTCCTACGAGCAGTACTTC.

The chain links TRBV18 to TRBJ1-2; TRBD1 agrees at 10 bases. CDR1 and CDR2 from the germline V gene are KGHSH and LQKENI. This CDR3 region has 15 residues. V was clipped by 5 bases and J by 3 bases; unmatched bases: 6. This CDR3 reads CASSAGQGEYYGYTF. The CDR3 DNA sequence: TGTGCCAGCTCAGCAGGACAGGGGGAGTACTATGGCTACACCTTC.

The CDR3 region is CASSAPIVGTSGQYEQYF. CDR3 nucleotide sequence: TGTGCCAGCAGCGCACCTATTGTGGGGACTAGCGGGCAATACGAGCAGTACTTC. The J gene is TRBJ2-7, the V gene TRBV7-9, with 12 bases lining up with TRBD2. The V and J ends lost 5 bases and 4 bases, in that order; junction bases with no gene match: 15. The germline CDR1 and CDR2 sequences are SEHNR and FQNEAQ (reference sequence). The CDR3 is 18 amino acids.

The rearrangement uses TRBV7-9 and TRBJ2-1; 13 bases agree with TRBD2. J gave up 9 bases and V 7 bases, and 9 bases lay outside the gene matches. Germline V gene lookup returns CDR1 SEHNR and CDR2 FQNEAQ (reference sequence). This CDR3 has 15 amino acids. This CDR3 is CASTLAGGPGGEQFF. The CDR3 DNA sequence: TGTGCCAGCACACTAGCGGGAGGGCCTGGGGGTGAGCAGTTCTTC.

V is TRBV6-6 and J is TRBJ2-4, with D possibly TRBD2 on 6 matching bases. This CDR3 region has 15 residues. Trimming cost V 6 bases and J 0 bases, with 12 bases left between them. Germline V gives CDR1 MNHNY, CDR2 SVGAGI (reference sequence). Written as DNA, the CDR3 is TGTGCCAGCAGCTTCGGAGGGATAGCCAAAAACATTCAGTACTTC. Its translation: CASSFGGIAKNIQYF.

This CDR3 reads CASSQGASGGPSYNEQFF. CDR3 coding DNA: TGTGCCAGCAGCCAGGGGGCTAGCGGAGGCCCCTCTTACAATGAGCAGTTCTTC. The rearrangement uses TRBV7-9 and TRBJ2-1; D possibly corresponds to TRBD1 (8 bases). Germline V gives CDR1 SEHNR, CDR2 FQNEAQ (reference sequence). V shed 5 bases and J shed 4 bases, with 24 bases lying between them. The CDR3 runs 18 residues.

V is TRBV29-1 and J is TRBJ2-1; TRBD2 matches 13 bases. The CDR3 covers 15 residues. Germline V gene lookup returns CDR1 SQVTM and CDR2 ANQGSEA. J was trimmed by 0 bases and V by 6 bases; bases with no gene match: 2. CDR3: CSVRTSGSSYNEQFF. The CDR3, as DNA: TGCAGCGTCCGGACTAGCGGGAGCTCCTACAATGAGCAGTTCTTC.

This rearrangement joins TRBV28 to TRBJ1-5, with a possible D match to TRBD1 (5 bases). Between the trimmed V and J ends, which lost 1 base and 4 bases, there was a span of 11 bases. The CDR3 totals 15 residues. Germline CDR1 and CDR2: MDHEN and SYDVKM. Here the CDR3 reads CASSLSGLGNQPQHF. DNA for the CDR3: TGTGCCAGCAGTTTATCAGGGTTAGGGAATCAGCCCCAGCATTTT.

This chain links TRBV27 with TRBJ2-1, with 11 positions matching TRBD2. CDR3 size: 13 residues. V gave up 10 bases and J gave up 7 bases; unmatched junction bases: 6. Per the germline V gene, CDR1 is MNHEY and CDR2 is SMNVEV (reference sequence). CDR3 sequence: CATGLAGQNEQFF. CDR3 sequence (DNA): TGTGCCACTGGACTAGCGGGTCAAAATGAGCAGTTCTTC.

J is TRBJ2-5 and V is TRBV7-7; 7 bases align to TRBD2. Germline-derived CDR1 and CDR2 are SSHAT and FNYEAQ (reference sequence). The CDR3 has 15 amino acids. J gave up 2 bases and V 1 base, and 4 bases lay outside the gene matches. The CDR3 nucleotides are TGTGCCAGCAGCTTAGTTGCGGGGGAGCAAGAGACCCAGTACTTC. Its protein is CASSLVAGEQETQYF.

This sequence joins TRBV5-1 and TRBJ2-3; possibly TRBD2 for D (6 bases). Germline V gene lookup returns CDR1 SGHRS and CDR2 YFSETQ. The CDR3 has 15 residues. With 0 bases removed from V and 1 base from J, the gap between germline ends came to 9 bases. CDR3 bases: TGCGCCAGCAGCTTGGAGGGGACTGGCACAGATACGCAGTATTTT. Protein: CASSLEGTGTDTQYF.

The sample holds one count of this clone. The J gene is TRBJ2-4, the V gene TRBV7-9, with D perhaps TRBD2 (5 bases). Germline-derived CDR1 and CDR2 are SEHNR and FQNEAQ (reference sequence). The CDR3 length is 19 residues. V gave up 0 bases and J gave up 2 bases, with 20 bases separating them. The CDR3 loop is CASSLAGEPRGSPKNIQYF. The CDR3 coding sequence is TGTGCCAGCAGCTTAGCCGGGGAACCCCGGGGAAGTCCCAAAAACATTCAGTACTTC.

The gene calls are TRBV9 and TRBJ2-5, with a tentative D call TRBD2 (7 bases). The better agreement between TRBJ2-7 and the DNA end casts doubt on the J call. CDR1 is SGDLS, CDR2 YYNGEE, per germline. There are 14 residues in the CDR3. The CDR3 DNA is TGTGCCAGCAGTCTAGGAGGGGGAGGGTACGAGCAGTACTTC. Translation: CASSLGGGGYEQYF.

The rearrangement links TRBV7-9 to TRBJ2-7; 8 bases align to TRBD2. With V trimmed by 6 bases and J by 0 bases, 4 bases remained unmatched. This CDR3 comprises 14 residues. CDR1 and CDR2 from the germline V gene are SEHNR and FQNEAQ (reference sequence). The CDR3 DNA is TGTGCCAGCAGTGATAGCGGGATCTCCTACGAGCAGTACTTC. Translating gives CASSDSGISYEQYF.

The rearrangement joins TRBV9 to TRBJ2-7; D is possibly TRBD1 (6 bases). V dropped 0 bases and J dropped 3 bases, with 13 bases sitting between them. This CDR3 contains 15 residues. Germline CDR1 and CDR2: SGDLS and YYNGEE. The CDR3 nucleotides are TGTGCCAGCAGCGTAGCTACAGGGCCCTACTACGAGCAGTACTTC. It translates to CASSVATGPYYEQYF.

The chain links TRBV5-6 to TRBJ2-2; D gene unclear. Germline V gene sequence: CDR1 SGHDT, CDR2 YYEEEE. Trimming stripped 3 bases from V and 1 base from J, with 4 bases between. This CDR3 has 13 amino acids. Written as DNA, the CDR3 is TGTGCCAGCAGCTCCAGGAACACCGGGGAGCTGTTTTTT. Its translation is CASSSRNTGELFF.

The V and J genes are TRBV28 and TRBJ2-2; 8 nucleotides agree with TRBD2. Germline V gene lookup returns CDR1 MDHEN and CDR2 SYDVKM. CDR3 length equals 15 residues. V shed 6 bases, J shed 6 bases, and the junction held 9 bases outside the gene matches. The CDR3 here is CASSPGTSISGELFF. For the CDR3, the DNA is TGTGCCAGCAGCCCCGGGACTAGTATCTCCGGGGAGCTGTTTTTT.

This chain links TRBV5-4 with TRBJ2-1; no clear D. Trimming cost V 4 bases and J 0 bases, with 14 bases left between them. Germline V gene sequence: CDR1 SGHNT, CDR2 YYREEE (reference sequence). This CDR3 is built from 16 residues. The CDR3 DNA reads TGTGCCAGCAGCGTAACCGGACCCCGCTCCTACAATGAGCAGTTCTTC. Its translation is CASSVTGPRSYNEQFF.

This chain joins TRBV14 and TRBJ2-7, with 7 bases identical to TRBD2. There are 15 residues in the CDR3. Trimming cost V 4 bases and J 0 bases; bases outside gene matches: 6. Germline CDR1 is SGHDN and CDR2 is FVKESK. CDR3 sequence reads: CASSPRDYPSYEQYF. DNA of the CDR3: TGTGCCAGCAGCCCCCGGGACTACCCCTCCTACGAGCAGTACTTC.

V gene TRBV11-2 combines with J gene TRBJ2-7; perhaps TRBD2 as D (5 bases). V lost 5 bases and J lost 6, with 5 bases in between. The germline V gene encodes CDR1 SGHAT and CDR2 FQNNGV. The CDR3 totals 10 residues. The CDR3 DNA is TGTGCCAGCAGCCGGGGCGAGCAGTACTTC. Translation gives CASSRGEQYF.

The genes are TRBV6-1 and TRBJ2-6; unclear D gene. The V gene's germline CDR1 is MNHNS and CDR2 SASEGT. V shed 6 bases and J shed 2 bases, with 8 bases lying between them. There are 14 residues in the CDR3. The CDR3 sequence: CASSQVAGANVLTF. The CDR3 DNA sequence: TGTGCCAGCAGCCAGGTGGCTGGGGCCAACGTCCTGACTTTC.